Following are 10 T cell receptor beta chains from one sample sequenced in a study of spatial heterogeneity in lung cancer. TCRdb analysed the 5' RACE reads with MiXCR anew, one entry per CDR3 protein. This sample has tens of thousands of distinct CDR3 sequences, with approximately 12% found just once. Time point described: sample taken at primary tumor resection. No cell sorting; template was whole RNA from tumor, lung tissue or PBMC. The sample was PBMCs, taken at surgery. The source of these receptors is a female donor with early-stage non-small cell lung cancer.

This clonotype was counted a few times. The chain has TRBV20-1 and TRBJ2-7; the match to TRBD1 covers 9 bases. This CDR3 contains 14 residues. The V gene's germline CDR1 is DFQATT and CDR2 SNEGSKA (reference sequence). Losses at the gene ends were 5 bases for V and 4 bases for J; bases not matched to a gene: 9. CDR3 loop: CSAGSGTGTYEQYF. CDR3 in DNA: TGCAGTGCTGGATCCGGGACAGGGACTTACGAGCAGTACTTC.

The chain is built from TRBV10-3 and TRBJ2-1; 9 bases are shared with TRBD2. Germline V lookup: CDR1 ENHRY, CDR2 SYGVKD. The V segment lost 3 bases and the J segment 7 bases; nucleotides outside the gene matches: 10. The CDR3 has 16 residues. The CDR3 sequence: CAISEMYSGGKNEQFF. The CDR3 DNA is TGTGCCATCAGTGAAATGTACAGCGGGGGGAAAAATGAGCAGTTCTTC.

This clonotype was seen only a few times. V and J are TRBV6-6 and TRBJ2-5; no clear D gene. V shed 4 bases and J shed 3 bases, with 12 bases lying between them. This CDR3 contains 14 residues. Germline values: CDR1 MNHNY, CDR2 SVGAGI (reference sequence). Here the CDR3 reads CASSSLVREETQYF. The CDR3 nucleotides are TGTGCCAGCAGTTCTCTTGTGCGAGAAGAGACCCAGTACTTC.

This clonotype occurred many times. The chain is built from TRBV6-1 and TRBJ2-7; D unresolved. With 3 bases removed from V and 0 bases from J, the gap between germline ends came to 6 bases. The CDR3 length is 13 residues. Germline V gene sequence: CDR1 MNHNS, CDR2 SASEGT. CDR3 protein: CASSDLSSYEQYF. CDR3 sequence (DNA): TGTGCCAGCAGTGATCTCAGCTCCTACGAGCAGTACTTC.

The chain's CDR3 is CASSSGGGGGEQYF. CDR3 in DNA: TGTGCCAGCAGTTCAGGGGGAGGGGGCGGCGAGCAGTACTTC. The rearrangement joins TRBV12-3 or TRBV12-4 to TRBJ2-7; possibly TRBD1 or TRBD2 for D (7 bases each). The CDR3 spans 14 residues. V gave up 4 bases and J gave up 6 bases, with 16 bases separating them.

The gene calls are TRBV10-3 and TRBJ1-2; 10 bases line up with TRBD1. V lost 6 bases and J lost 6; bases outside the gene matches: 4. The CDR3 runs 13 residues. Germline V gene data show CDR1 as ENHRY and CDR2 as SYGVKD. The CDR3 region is CAIRTGTGDGYTF. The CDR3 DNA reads TGTGCCATCAGAACCGGGACAGGGGATGGCTACACCTTC.

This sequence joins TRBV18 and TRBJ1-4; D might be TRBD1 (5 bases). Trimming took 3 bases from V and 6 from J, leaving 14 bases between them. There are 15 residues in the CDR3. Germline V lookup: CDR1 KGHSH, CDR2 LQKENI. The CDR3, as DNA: TGTGCCAGCTCACCCGGGACCGGGAGGGATGAAAAACTGTTTTTT. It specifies CASSPGTGRDEKLFF.

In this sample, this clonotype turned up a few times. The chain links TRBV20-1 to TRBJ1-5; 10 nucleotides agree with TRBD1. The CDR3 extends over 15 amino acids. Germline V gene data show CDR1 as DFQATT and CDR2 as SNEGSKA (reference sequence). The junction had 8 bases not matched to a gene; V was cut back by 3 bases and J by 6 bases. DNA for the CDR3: TGCAGTGCTAGCCCCCGACAGGGGGCCGGTCAGCCCCAGCATTTT. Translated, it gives CSASPRQGAGQPQHF.

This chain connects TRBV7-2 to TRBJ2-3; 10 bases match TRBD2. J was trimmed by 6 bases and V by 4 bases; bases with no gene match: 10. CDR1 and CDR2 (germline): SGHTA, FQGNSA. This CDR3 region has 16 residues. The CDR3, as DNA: TGTGCCAGCAGCTACAAGCGGGGGGGCTTTGCGGATACGCAGTATTTT. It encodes CASSYKRGGFADTQYF.

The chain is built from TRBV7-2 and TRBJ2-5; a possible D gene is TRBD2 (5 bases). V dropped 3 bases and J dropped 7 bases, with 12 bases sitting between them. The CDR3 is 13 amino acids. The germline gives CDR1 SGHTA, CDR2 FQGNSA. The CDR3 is CASSLSPAGTQYF. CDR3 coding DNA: TGTGCCAGCAGCTTGAGCCCGGCGGGGACCCAGTACTTC.